These T cell receptor beta chains were read from a single sample in a study of neoadjuvant anti-PD-1 for oral cavity cancer. Measured with immunoSEQ multiplex PCR; TCRdb has only the in-frame clones, and not every one. The sample consists of some 22,000 clones, under 30% of them appearing once. The material was tumor tissue, obtained after nivolumab (anti-PD-1) treatment. These TCRs come from a person aged 35 to 85 with oral cavity squamous cell carcinoma. Both conserved end residues are part of each CDR3. The D gene is left open where the match is weak.

V gene,D gene,J gene,CDR3 length,CDR3 protein
TRBV20-1,.,TRBJ2-1,11,CSAKDIVHQFF
TRBV5-1,.,TRBJ1-4,14,CASSQGTGNEKLFF
TRBV7-9,.,TRBJ1-5,15,CASSLGRGRNQPQHF
TRBV5-1,TRBD1,TRBJ1-5,15,CASSDRPGGGQPQHF
TRBV5-6,.,TRBJ1-6,16,CASSLGGGPYNSPLHF
TRBV27,TRBD2,TRBJ2-7,16,CASSPKASGRFYEQYF
TRBV7-9,.,TRBJ1-1,15,CASRPLLRVGTEAFF
TRBV5-1,.,TRBJ1-2,15,CASSLLQGRGYGYTF
TRBV9,.,TRBJ2-1,17,CASSVGVGRAAYNEQFF
TRBV5-4,.,TRBJ2-1,13,CASSSRGYNEQFF
TRBV7-2,.,TRBJ2-2,13,CASSLIGGGELFF
TRBV11-2,.,TRBJ2-5,13,CASSLDRKETQYF
TRBV4-1,TRBD2,TRBJ2-2,17,CASSQGLAGPRTGELFF
TRBV30,.,TRBJ1-1,12,CTGSSLNTEAFF
TRBV5-4,.,TRBJ2-6,15,CASSFQGTGANVLTF
TRBV18,.,TRBJ2-3,14,CASSPGDSTDTQYF
TRBV30,TRBD1,TRBJ1-2,13,CAWRGNRGGGYTF
TRBV6-6,TRBD2,TRBJ2-2,16,CASSWGGEGNTGELFF
TRBV5-1,.,TRBJ1-1,13,CASRRGLNTEAFF
TRBV18,TRBD1,TRBJ2-1,14,CASDAGGRYNEQFF
TRBV9,.,TRBJ1-5,14,CASSVGRANQPQHF
TRBV18,TRBD1,TRBJ1-5,15,CASSRDSLSNQPQHF
TRBV28,TRBD1,TRBJ2-7,16,CASSATRTGVRNEQYF
TRBV19,.,TRBJ2-6,18,CASSLTVVGDSGANVLTF
TRBV2,TRBD1,TRBJ1-2,14,CASSPGQTSSGYTF
TRBV28,.,TRBJ1-4,19,CASSGRSLAGREWGEKLFF